Listed below are T cell receptor beta chains from one sample, sequenced in a study of beta chain features in type 1 diabetes. TCRdb's table, derived via immunoSEQ multiplex PCR, lists solely in-frame clones and lacks some. The sample consists of about 660,000 clones, over 12% of them appearing once. Sequencing input: naive CD4+ T cells from blood. These receptors were collected from a man younger than 30 with type 1 diabetes. The CDR3 runs from the conserved cysteine through the conserved F or W. Clone size, where shown, is once, few, many, or a class for clones that have expanded.

V gene	J gene	clone size	CDR3 protein
TRBV7-2	TRBJ2-7	-	CASSLSGTYGEQYF
TRBV19	TRBJ2-1	few	CASATGSLYNEQFF
TRBV7-9	TRBJ1-1	few	CASSSPIYTEAFF
TRBV7-9	TRBJ2-2	few	CASSPLAGGPTGELFF
TRBV7-2	TRBJ1-2	few	CASSLPSPYGYTF
TRBV18	TRBJ1-4	-	CASSPGTGATNEKLFF
TRBV7-6	TRBJ2-3	few	CASSLGGYYTDTQYF
TRBV9	TRBJ2-5	-	CASSGSGRAETQYF
TRBV29-1	TRBJ1-5	-	CSVKRGNGNQPQHF
TRBV9	TRBJ2-2	-	CASSADRRATGELFF
TRBV30	TRBJ2-1	few	CAWSGQGRDNEQFF
TRBV7-2	TRBJ2-3	few	CASSSDGRGDTQYF
TRBV5-1	TRBJ1-1	-	CASSTEGQRTEAFF
TRBV6-6	TRBJ1-5	few	CASSFSGSRSHQPQHF
TRBV28	TRBJ2-5	-	CASSLGAGGKTQYF
TRBV29-1	TRBJ2-1	few	CSVEIGRVNEQFF